This T cell receptor beta chain was recorded in a study of blood T cell repertoires in COVID-19. Turning to the study itself: Samples came from the United States, Italy and Spain, spanning acute and convalescent COVID-19. Sample material is recorded as cDNA or gDNA derived from T cells, B-cell-depleted T cells, or PBMCs.

Methods used by the authors: Quantification of nucleated cells was approximated via reference gene primer amplification. Repertoires were generated with immunoSEQ multiplex PCR, while TCRdb's copy carries only in-frame clones and drops some. The V and J calls and clone size are taken from that table; D and trimming were inferred from the DNA. The sample records roughly 200,000 clones, approximately 85% being singletons. This CDR3 has 13 residues. J lost 7 bases, V lost 5 bases, and 6 bases had no gene match. The receptor comes from a human donor with active or convalescent COVID-19. The donor label of this sample is uncertain. Sequencing was carried out using peripheral blood. The genes are TRBV12-3 or TRBV12-4 and TRBJ1-2; 8 bases map to TRBD1. The CDR3 protein is CASSRTGGGGYTF. The CDR3 DNA sequence: TGTGCCAGCAGTCGAACAGGGGGGGGTGGCTACACCTTC.